This entry lists 26 T cell receptor beta chains sequenced from one sample in a study of response to subunit inactivated influenza vaccine. TCRdb ran MiXCR on the RT-PCR reads and lists one entry per CDR3 protein. The sample carries approximately 700,000 distinct CDR3 sequences, over 11% recorded once. Specimen: PBMCs from blood, collected 14 days before vaccination. These receptors were collected from a middle-aged man who received an inactivated influenza vaccine.

CDR3 residues: CASSLASGRLTGELFF. CDR3 coding DNA: TGCGCCAGCAGCTTGGCTTCGGGGCGTCTCACCGGGGAGCTGTTTTTT. J is TRBJ2-2 and V is TRBV5-1; tentatively, D is TRBD1 or TRBD2 (5 bases each). The CDR3 is made up of 16 amino acids. V was shortened by 0 bases and J by 4 bases, with 13 bases between the two germline ends. Germline V gene lookup returns CDR1 SGHRS and CDR2 YFSETQ. The full variable domain, with the rest looked up from reference TRBV5-1 and TRBJ2-2, is KAGVTQTPRYLIKTRGQQVTLSCSPISGHRSVSWYQQTPGQGLQFLFEYFSETQRNKGNFPGRFSGRQFSNSRSEMNVSTLELGDSALYLCASSLASGRLTGELFFGEGSRLTVL.

The table lists this clonotype with a few counts. The V call is TRBV10-3, the J call TRBJ1-1, with a tentative D call TRBD1 (5 bases). The CDR3 is 13 residues long. CDR1 and CDR2 from the germline V gene are ENHRY and SYGVKD. V lost 10 bases to trimming and J lost 4 bases, with 16 bases between them. The CDR3 region is CASQGIESTEAFF. The DNA for the CDR3 is TGTGCCAGCCAGGGTATTGAGTCCACTGAAGCTTTCTTT.

This clonotype was counted between two and nine times. The rearrangement joins TRBV6-2 or TRBV6-3 to TRBJ2-5; 7 positions match TRBD1. Trimming removed 4 bases from V and 5 bases from J; junction bases left unmatched: 13. Germline V gene sequence: CDR1 MNHEY, CDR2 SVGEGT. This CDR3 comprises 16 residues. CDR3: CASSSGTVGPLETQYF. As DNA, the CDR3 is TGTGCCAGCAGTTCCGGGACAGTTGGTCCCTTGGAGACCCAGTACTTC.

The chain employs TRBV7-9 and TRBJ2-5; D remains ambiguous. V gave up 6 bases and J gave up 6 bases, with 17 bases separating them. CDR3 length: 14 amino acids. Germline loops: CDR1 SEHNR, CDR2 FQNEAQ (reference sequence). The CDR3 DNA sequence: TGTGCCAGCAGTCCTACCAATTCAGGAAAGACCCAGTACTTC. It codes for CASSPTNSGKTQYF.

The rearrangement uses TRBV12-3 or TRBV12-4 and TRBJ1-6; 7 bases align to TRBD1. The CDR3 covers 16 residues. V trimming: 2 bases; J trimming: 9 bases; junction bases outside the gene matches: 10. The CDR3 reads CASSLSWDSNFSPLHF. In nucleotides, the CDR3 is TGTGCCAGCAGTTTAAGTTGGGACAGCAATTTTTCACCCCTCCACTTT.

The chain recombines TRBV29-1 with TRBJ2-5; the D is unclear. V was cut by 7 bases and J by 4 bases, with 16 bases left in between. Germline assignment: CDR1 SQVTM and CDR2 ANQGSEA. The CDR3 sequence is 13 residues long. The chain's CDR3 is CSGITGLGETQYF. CDR3 nucleotides: TGCAGCGGGATTACCGGGCTAGGAGAGACCCAGTACTTC.

This chain uses TRBV6-1 with TRBJ2-7, with D possibly TRBD1 on 7 matching bases. Trimming took 7 bases from V and 0 from J, leaving 16 bases between them. Germline CDR1 is MNHNS and CDR2 is SASEGT. The CDR3 spans 15 residues. The CDR3 region is CASKNGGGPSYEQYF. In nucleotides, the CDR3 is TGTGCCAGCAAGAACGGAGGGGGCCCCTCCTACGAGCAGTACTTC.

The rearrangement uses TRBV5-5 and TRBJ2-3; 9 bases agree with TRBD1. This CDR3 contains 16 residues. Germline CDR1 reads SGHKS; CDR2 reads YYEKEE (reference sequence). V lost 4 bases, J lost 3 bases, and 9 bases stayed unmatched. The DNA for the CDR3 is TGTGCCAGCAGCCCTGAGGACAGGGGAGGAACAGATACGCAGTATTTT. This codes for CASSPEDRGGTDTQYF.

The rearrangement links TRBV6-1 to TRBJ2-7; D gene uncertain. From germline, CDR1 is MNHNS and CDR2 SASEGT. Trimming removed 6 bases at V and 3 bases at J, with 18 bases between. The CDR3 contains 15 residues. CDR3 amino acids: CASRDAAAVRYEQYF. CDR3 sequence (DNA): TGTGCCAGCAGGGATGCGGCGGCGGTGCGCTACGAGCAGTACTTC.

This clonotype was recorded at least ten times. The chain uses TRBV7-9 and TRBJ1-1; no clear D gene. CDR3 length: 14 amino acids. Germline V gene data show CDR1 as SEHNR and CDR2 as FQNEAQ (reference sequence). V dropped 2 bases and J dropped 1 base, with 8 bases sitting between them. The CDR3 spells CASSLSVGNTEAFF. The CDR3 bases are TGTGCCAGCAGCTTATCAGTCGGGAACACTGAAGCTTTCTTT.

This clonotype was seen a few times. The V and J genes are TRBV7-2 and TRBJ2-1; 9 nucleotides match TRBD2. Per germline, CDR1 SGHTA and CDR2 FQGNSA. CDR3 length: 16 residues. The ends lost 0 bases at V and 6 bases at J; junction bases unmatched: 6. CDR3 in amino acids: CASSLARLAETNEQFF. The CDR3 DNA reads TGTGCCAGCAGCTTAGCGCGACTAGCGGAGACCAATGAGCAGTTCTTC.

This clonotype was seen many times. The V call is TRBV4-3, the J call TRBJ2-7, with TRBD1 as a possible D gene (6 bases). The V end was cut by 0 bases, the J end by 3 bases, with 12 bases between. Germline loops: CDR1 LGHNA, CDR2 YSLEER. This CDR3 has 15 residues. The chain's CDR3 is CASSQESGRGYEQYF. Written as DNA, the CDR3 is TGCGCCAGCAGCCAAGAAAGCGGCAGGGGCTACGAGCAGTACTTC.

The rearrangement links TRBV6-5 to TRBJ2-5; D may be TRBD1 (5 bases). The CDR3 sequence is 15 residues long. Trimming cost V 0 bases and J 0 bases, with 8 bases left between them. Germline CDR1 MNHEY, CDR2 SVGAGI. The CDR3 reads CASSYSDSHQETQYF. CDR3 coding DNA: TGTGCCAGCAGTTACTCAGACAGCCACCAAGAGACCCAGTACTTC.

This clonotype was seen many times. One end of the junction fails to match germline, which may point to a read error. The chain carries TRBV5-1 and TRBJ1-1, with a tentative D call TRBD1 (5 bases). CDR3 length: 13 amino acids. Germline V gene data show CDR1 as SGHRS and CDR2 as YFSETQ. The CDR3 sequence is CASSRGGNTEAFF. For the CDR3, the DNA is TGTGCCAGCAGCCGGGGGGGGAACACTGAAGCTTTCTTT.

The sample holds many counts of this clonotype. In nucleotides, the CDR3 is TGCAGTGCTAGATCCCCGTGGGGGGAGACCCAGTACTTC. Protein product: CSARSPWGETQYF. The rearrangement links TRBV20-1 to TRBJ2-5; D may match TRBD1 or TRBD2 (5 bases each). The CDR3 contains 13 residues. Germline V gene sequence: CDR1 DFQATT, CDR2 SNEGSKA (reference sequence). Trimming shortened V by 2 bases and J by 5 bases, and 12 bases separated the two germline ends.

The chain has TRBV20-1 and TRBJ2-1; 9 bases line up with TRBD2. The CDR3 has 14 amino acids. Germline V CDR1 and CDR2: DFQATT, SNEGSKA (reference sequence). The ends lost 4 bases at V and 5 bases at J; junction bases unmatched: 6. The CDR3, as DNA: TGCAGTGCTATCGGGACTAGCAGGCACAATGAGCAGTTCTTC. Protein sequence: CSAIGTSRHNEQFF.

The rearrangement links TRBV19 to TRBJ2-2; TRBD1 might be the D (6 bases). Germline V gives CDR1 LNHDA, CDR2 SQIVND (reference sequence). Trimming removed 3 bases at V and 2 bases at J, with 7 bases between. This CDR3 has 14 residues. The CDR3 DNA follows: TGTGCCAGTAGTATGGGGGCCAACACCGGGGAGCTGTTTTTT. The encoded protein is CASSMGANTGELFF.

This clonotype came up many times. The rearrangement uses TRBV12-3 or TRBV12-4 and TRBJ2-2; D is unresolved. The CDR3 totals 12 residues. The V and J ends lost 3 bases and 6 bases respectively, with 5 bases between them. CDR3 sequence reads: CASSFGPGELFF. The CDR3 bases are TGTGCCAGCAGTTTCGGACCCGGGGAGCTGTTTTTT.

Worth noting for this clonotype: Possible read error: a much larger clone is one base away. This CDR3 fails to terminate in the conserved phenylalanine or tryptophan, so it likely reflects a read error. Because the CDR3's place on the DNA is in doubt, the DNA is left out and the CDR3 is given as listed by TCRdb. The rearrangement joins TRBV7-2 to TRBJ2-3; whether TRBD2, the table's D call, matches the DNA was not checked. From its first to its last residue, the CDR3 has 16 amino acids. Germline V gene lookup returns CDR1 SGHTA and CDR2 FQGNSA. CDR3 in amino acids: CASSVAPGLAGGLPYY.

This sequence joins TRBV4-3 and TRBJ1-5, with D uncertain. V lost 0 bases, J lost 3 bases, and 9 bases lay in between. Germline lookup yields CDR1 LGHNA and CDR2 YSLEER. CDR3 length: 15 amino acids. CDR3 in amino acids: CASSQDLWINQPQHF. The CDR3 nucleotides read TGCGCCAGCAGCCAAGATCTGTGGATCAATCAGCCCCAGCATTTT.

This clonotype was picked up a small number of times. The chain joins TRBV2 to TRBJ1-5, with 7 bases identical to TRBD1. V gave up 4 bases and J gave up 1 base; unmatched junction bases: 1. The CDR3 is 14 residues long. The germline CDR1 and CDR2 sequences are SNHLY and FYNNEI. The CDR3 spells CASSAGQSNQPQHF. Written as DNA, the CDR3 is TGTGCCAGCAGTGCGGGACAGAGCAATCAGCCCCAGCATTTT. The full variable domain, rest sourced from reference TRBV2 and TRBJ1-5, is EPEVTQTPSHQVTQMGQEVILRCVPISNHLYFYWYRQILGQKVEFLVSFYNNEISEKSEIFDDQFSVERPDGSNFTLKIRSTKLEDSAMYFCASSAGQSNQPQHFGDGTRLSIL.

The V and J genes are TRBV5-1 and TRBJ2-7; 7 bases map to TRBD1. Germline CDR1 reads SGHRS; CDR2 reads YFSETQ. J lost 0 bases, V lost 5 bases, and 5 bases had no gene match. The CDR3 totals 14 residues. The CDR3 sequence is CASRSGDSSYEQYF. The CDR3 DNA follows: TGCGCCAGCAGGTCCGGGGACAGCTCCTACGAGCAGTACTTC.

This clonotype showed up just a few times. The chain employs TRBV3-1 and TRBJ2-1; TRBD2 matches 7 bases. The CDR3 spans 19 residues. CDR1 LGHDT and CDR2 YNNKEL come from the germline V gene (reference sequence). Unmatched junction bases numbered 12, after V lost 1 base and J lost 0 bases. CDR3 sequence (DNA): TGTGCCAGCAGCCAAGTCACGGGGAGGGCGGGACTCTCCTACAATGAGCAGTTCTTC. Residues: CASSQVTGRAGLSYNEQFF.

There are a few counts of this clonotype. The chain carries TRBV19 and TRBJ1-2; weak D call: TRBD1 (5 bases). Germline CDR1 is LNHDA and CDR2 is SQIVND (reference sequence). The CDR3 is 11 amino acids. V was trimmed by 7 bases and J by 6 bases, leaving 9 bases between them. In DNA, the CDR3 is TGTGCCAGTACAGGGAGCCATGGCTACACCTTC. This codes for CASTGSHGYTF. The whole variable domain, filled in from reference TRBV19 and TRBJ1-2, reads DGGITQSPKYLFRKEGQNVTLSCEQNLNHDAMYWYRQDPGQGLRLIYYSQIVNDFQKGDIAEGYSVSREKKESFPLTVTSAQKNPTAFYLCASTGSHGYTFGSGTRLTVV.

This clonotype was observed a handful of times. CDR3 amino acids: CASSQEGTLGEKLFF. In DNA, the CDR3 is TGTGCCAGCAGCCAAGAAGGAACCCTTGGTGAAAAACTGTTTTTT. The chain carries TRBV4-2 and TRBJ1-4; D is ambiguous. V dropped 0 bases and J dropped 7 bases, with 12 bases sitting between them. Germline V gene data show CDR1 as LGHNA and CDR2 as YNFKEQ. The CDR3 runs 15 residues.

On this clonotype itself: A much larger clonotype is one base distant, so this may be a read error. The rearrangement joins TRBV7-2 to TRBJ2-5, with 7 bases matching TRBD2. The CDR3 is 17 residues long. Looked up from germline, CDR1 is SGHTA and CDR2 is FQGNSA. The CDR3 DNA reads as TGTCCCAGCAGCTCATTGGGGGGGAGCACCCCTCAAGAGACCCAGTACTTC. Translating it yields CPSSSLGGSTPQETQYF. The variable domain in full, with the rest retrieved from reference TRBV7-2 and TRBJ2-5, is GAGVSQSPSNKVTEKGKDVELRCDPISGHTALYWYRQSLGQGLEFLIYFQGNSAPDKSGLPSDRFSAERTGGSVSTLTIQRTQQEDSAVYLCPSSSLGGSTPQETQYFGPGTRLLVL.